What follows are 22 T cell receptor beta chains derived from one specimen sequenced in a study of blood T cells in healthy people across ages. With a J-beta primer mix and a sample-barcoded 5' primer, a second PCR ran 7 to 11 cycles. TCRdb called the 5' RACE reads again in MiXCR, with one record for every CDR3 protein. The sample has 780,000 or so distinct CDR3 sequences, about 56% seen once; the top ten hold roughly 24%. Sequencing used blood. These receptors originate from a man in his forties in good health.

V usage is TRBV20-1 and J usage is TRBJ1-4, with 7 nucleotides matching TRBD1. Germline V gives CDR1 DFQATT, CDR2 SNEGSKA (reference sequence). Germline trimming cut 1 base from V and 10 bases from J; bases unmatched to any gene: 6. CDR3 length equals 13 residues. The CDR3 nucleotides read TGCAGTGCTAGAGGAGGGGGCGAGGTAAAACTGTTTTTT. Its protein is CSARGGGEVKLFF.

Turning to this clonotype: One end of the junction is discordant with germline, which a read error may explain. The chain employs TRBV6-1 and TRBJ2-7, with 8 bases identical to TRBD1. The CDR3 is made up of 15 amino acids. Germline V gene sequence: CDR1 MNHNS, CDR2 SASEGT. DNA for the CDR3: TGTGCCAGCGGTGAATTTCGGACAGGGCGATACGAGCAGTACTTC. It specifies CASGEFRTGRYEQYF.

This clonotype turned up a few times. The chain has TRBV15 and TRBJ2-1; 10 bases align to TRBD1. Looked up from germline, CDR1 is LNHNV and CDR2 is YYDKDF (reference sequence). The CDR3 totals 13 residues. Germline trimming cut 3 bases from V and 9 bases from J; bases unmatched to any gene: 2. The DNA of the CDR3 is TGTGCCACCAGCAGTCGGACAGGGGGTGAGCAGTTCTTC. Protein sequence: CATSSRTGGEQFF.

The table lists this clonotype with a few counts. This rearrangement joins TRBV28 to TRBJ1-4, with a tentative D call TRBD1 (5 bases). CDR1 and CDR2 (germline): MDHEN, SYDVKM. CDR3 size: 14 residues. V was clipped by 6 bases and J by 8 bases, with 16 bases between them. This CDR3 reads CASSLGGTREKLFF. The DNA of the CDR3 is TGTGCCAGCAGCCTGGGAGGGACCCGAGAAAAACTGTTTTTT.

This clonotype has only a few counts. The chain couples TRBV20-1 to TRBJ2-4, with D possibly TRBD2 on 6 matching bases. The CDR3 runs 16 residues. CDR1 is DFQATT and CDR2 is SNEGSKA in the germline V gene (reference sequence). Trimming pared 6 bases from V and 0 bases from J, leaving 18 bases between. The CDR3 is CSAPSLEGLAKNIQYF. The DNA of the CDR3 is TGCAGTGCCCCAAGTCTAGAGGGACTAGCCAAAAACATTCAGTACTTC.

CDR3 protein: CASGGASGRDYNEQFF. The CDR3 region has the DNA TGTGCCAGCGGGGGTGCTAGCGGGAGGGATTACAATGAGCAGTTCTTC. This rearrangement joins TRBV27 to TRBJ2-1, with 12 bases lining up with TRBD2. This CDR3 spans 16 amino acids. V trimming: 8 bases; J trimming: 4 bases; junction bases outside the gene matches: 9. Germline assignment: CDR1 MNHEY and CDR2 SMNVEV (reference sequence).

CDR3 DNA sequence: TGTGCCAGCAGTGCCGCGGACAGGGGGGGACTTGGCTACACCTTC. The encoded protein is CASSAADRGGLGYTF. The rearrangement joins TRBV28 to TRBJ1-2, with 10 bases that match TRBD1. This CDR3 is 15 amino acids long. Germline CDR1 reads MDHEN; CDR2 reads SYDVKM. Germline trimming cut 5 bases from V and 7 bases from J; bases unmatched to any gene: 10.

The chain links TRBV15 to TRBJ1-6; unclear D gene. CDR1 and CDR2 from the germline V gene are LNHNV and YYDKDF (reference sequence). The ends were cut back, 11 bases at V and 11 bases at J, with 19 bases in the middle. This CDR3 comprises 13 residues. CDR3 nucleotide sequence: TGTGCCTCCCGGGCCACCCTTGGCACACCCCTCCACTTT. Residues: CASRATLGTPLHF.

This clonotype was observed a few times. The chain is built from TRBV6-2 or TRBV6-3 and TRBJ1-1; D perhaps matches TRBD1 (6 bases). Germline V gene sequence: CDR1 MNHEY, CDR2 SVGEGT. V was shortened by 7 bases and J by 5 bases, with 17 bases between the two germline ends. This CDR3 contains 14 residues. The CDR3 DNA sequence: TGTGCCAGCATGGCGGGCAGGGGAAAAACTGAAGCTTTCTTT. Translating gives CASMAGRGKTEAFF.

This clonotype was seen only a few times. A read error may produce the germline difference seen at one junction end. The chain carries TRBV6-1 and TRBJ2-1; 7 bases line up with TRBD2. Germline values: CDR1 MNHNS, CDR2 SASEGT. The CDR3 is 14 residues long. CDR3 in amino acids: CASTEWEGLGEQFF. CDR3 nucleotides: TGTGCCAGCACTGAATGGGAGGGCTTGGGTGAGCAGTTCTTC.

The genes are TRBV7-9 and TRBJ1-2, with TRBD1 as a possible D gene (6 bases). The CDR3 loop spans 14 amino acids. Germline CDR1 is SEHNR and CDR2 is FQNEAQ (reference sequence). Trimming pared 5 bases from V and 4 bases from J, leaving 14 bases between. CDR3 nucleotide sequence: TGTGCCAGCAGCCCAGAGGGGGATGGCTATGGCTACACCTTC. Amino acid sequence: CASSPEGDGYGYTF.

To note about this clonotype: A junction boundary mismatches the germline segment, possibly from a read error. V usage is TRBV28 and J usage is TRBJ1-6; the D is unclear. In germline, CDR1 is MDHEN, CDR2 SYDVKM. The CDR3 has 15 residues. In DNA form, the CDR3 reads TGTGCCAGCAGTTTTGGGCAAAGGGATAATTCACTCCTCCACTTT. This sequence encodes CASSFGQRDNSLLHF.

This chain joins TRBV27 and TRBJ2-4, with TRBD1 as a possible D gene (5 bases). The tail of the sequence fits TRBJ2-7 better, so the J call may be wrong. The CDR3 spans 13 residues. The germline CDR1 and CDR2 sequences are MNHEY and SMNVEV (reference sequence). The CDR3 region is CASSLKGPFEQYF. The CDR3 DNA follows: TGTGCCAGCAGTTTAAAGGGGCCGTTCGAGCAGTACTTC.

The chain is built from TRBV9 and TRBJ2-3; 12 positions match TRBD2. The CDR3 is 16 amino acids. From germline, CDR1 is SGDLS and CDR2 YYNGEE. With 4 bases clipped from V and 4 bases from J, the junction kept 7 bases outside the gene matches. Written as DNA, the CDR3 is TGTGCCAGCAGCTTCAGGACTAGCGGGAATTCAGATACGCAGTATTTT. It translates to CASSFRTSGNSDTQYF.

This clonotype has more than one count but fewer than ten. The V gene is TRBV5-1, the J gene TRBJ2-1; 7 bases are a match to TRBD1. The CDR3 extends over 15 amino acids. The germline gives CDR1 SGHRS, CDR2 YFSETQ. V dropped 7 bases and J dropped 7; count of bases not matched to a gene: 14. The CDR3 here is CASQGDRVARNEQFF. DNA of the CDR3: TGCGCCAGCCAGGGCGACAGGGTTGCACGAAATGAGCAGTTCTTC.

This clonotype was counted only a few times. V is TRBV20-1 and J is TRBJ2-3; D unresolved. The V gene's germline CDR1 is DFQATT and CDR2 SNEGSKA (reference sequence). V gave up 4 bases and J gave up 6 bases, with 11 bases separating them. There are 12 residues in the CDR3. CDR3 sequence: CSAKAIADTQYF. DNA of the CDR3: TGCAGTGCTAAGGCCATCGCCGATACGCAGTATTTT.

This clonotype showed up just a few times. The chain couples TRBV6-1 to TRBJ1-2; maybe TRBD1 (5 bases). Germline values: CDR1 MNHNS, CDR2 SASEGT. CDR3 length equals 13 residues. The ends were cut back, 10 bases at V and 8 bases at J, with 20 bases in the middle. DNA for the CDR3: TGTGCCATTGCCTCACAACTACACAGGGGCTACACCTTC. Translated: CAIASQLHRGYTF.

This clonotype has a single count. CDR3 sequence (DNA): TGTGCCAGCAGCGCACTAGGACAGGGAAATCAGCCCCAGCATTTT. Its protein is CASSALGQGNQPQHF. This chain links TRBV7-9 with TRBJ1-5, with 8 bases lining up with TRBD1. V trimming: 5 bases; J trimming: 4 bases; junction bases outside the gene matches: 7. The CDR3 is made up of 15 amino acids. The germline V gene encodes CDR1 SEHNR and CDR2 FQNEAQ (reference sequence).

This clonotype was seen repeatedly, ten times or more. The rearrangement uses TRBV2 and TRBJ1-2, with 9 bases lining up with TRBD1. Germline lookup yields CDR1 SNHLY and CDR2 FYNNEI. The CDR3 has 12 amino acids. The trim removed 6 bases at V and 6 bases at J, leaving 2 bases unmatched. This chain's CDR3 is CASSRTGDGYTF. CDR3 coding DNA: TGTGCCAGCAGCCGGACAGGGGATGGCTACACCTTC.

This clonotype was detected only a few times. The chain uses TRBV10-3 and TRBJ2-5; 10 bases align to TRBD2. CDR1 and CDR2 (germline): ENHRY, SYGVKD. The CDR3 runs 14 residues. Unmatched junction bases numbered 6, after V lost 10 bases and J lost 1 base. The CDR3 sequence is CATTSGVTQETQYF. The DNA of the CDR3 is TGTGCCACTACTAGCGGGGTTACCCAAGAGACCCAGTACTTC.

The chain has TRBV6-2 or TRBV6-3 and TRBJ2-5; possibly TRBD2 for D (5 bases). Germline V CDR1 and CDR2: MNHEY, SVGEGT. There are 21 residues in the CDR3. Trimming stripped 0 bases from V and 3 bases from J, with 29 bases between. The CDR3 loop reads CASSYSPRGYPTRTVEETQYF. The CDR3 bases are TGTGCCAGCAGTTACTCGCCCCGTGGGTACCCAACTCGGACTGTGGAAGAGACCCAGTACTTC.

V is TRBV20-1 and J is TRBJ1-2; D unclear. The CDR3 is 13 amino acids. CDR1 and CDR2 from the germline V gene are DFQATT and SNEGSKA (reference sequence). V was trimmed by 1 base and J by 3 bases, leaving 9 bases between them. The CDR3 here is CSARASLDYGYTF. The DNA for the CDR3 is TGCAGTGCTAGAGCGTCCCTGGACTATGGCTACACCTTC.